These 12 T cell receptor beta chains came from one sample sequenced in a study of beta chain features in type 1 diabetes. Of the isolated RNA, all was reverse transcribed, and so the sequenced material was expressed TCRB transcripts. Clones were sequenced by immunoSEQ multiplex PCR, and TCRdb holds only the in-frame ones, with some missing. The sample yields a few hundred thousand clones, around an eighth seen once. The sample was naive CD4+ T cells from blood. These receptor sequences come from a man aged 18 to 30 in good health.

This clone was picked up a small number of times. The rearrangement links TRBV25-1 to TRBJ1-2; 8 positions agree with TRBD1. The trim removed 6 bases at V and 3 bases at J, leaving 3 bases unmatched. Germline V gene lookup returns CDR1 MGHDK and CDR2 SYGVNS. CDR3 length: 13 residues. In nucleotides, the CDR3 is TGTGCCAGCAGACCGACAGGGGACTATGGCTACACCTTC. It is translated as CASRPTGDYGYTF.

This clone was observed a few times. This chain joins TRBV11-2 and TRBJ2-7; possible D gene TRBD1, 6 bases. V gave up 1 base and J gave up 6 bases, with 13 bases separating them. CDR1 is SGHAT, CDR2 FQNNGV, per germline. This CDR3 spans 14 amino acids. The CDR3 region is CASSLGTEWGEQYF. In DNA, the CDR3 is TGTGCCAGCAGCTTAGGGACAGAGTGGGGCGAGCAGTACTTC. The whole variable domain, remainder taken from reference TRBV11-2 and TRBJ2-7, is EAGVAQSPRYKIIEKRQSVAFWCNPISGHATLYWYQQILGQGPKLLIQFQNNGVVDDSQLPKDRFSAERLKGVDSTLKIQPAKLEDSAVYLCASSLGTEWGEQYFGPGTRLTVT.

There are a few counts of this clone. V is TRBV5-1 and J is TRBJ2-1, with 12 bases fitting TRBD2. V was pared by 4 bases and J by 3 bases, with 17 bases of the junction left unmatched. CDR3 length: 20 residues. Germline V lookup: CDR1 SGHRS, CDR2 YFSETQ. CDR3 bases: TGCGCCAGCAGCGACAGGGTTAAGGCTAGCGGGAGGGCCTTCTACAATGAGCAGTTCTTC. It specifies CASSDRVKASGRAFYNEQFF.

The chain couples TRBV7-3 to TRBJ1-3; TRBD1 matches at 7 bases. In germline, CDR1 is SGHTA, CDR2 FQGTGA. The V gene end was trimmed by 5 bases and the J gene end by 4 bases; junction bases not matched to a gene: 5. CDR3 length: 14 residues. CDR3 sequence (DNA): TGTGCCAGCAGCGCGACAGGGATAGGAAACACCATATATTTT. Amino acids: CASSATGIGNTIYF. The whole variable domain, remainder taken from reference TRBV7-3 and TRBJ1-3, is GAGVSQTPSNKVTEKGKYVELRCDPISGHTALYWYRQSLGQGPEFLIYFQGTGAADDSGLPNDRFFAVRPEGSVSTLKIQRTERGDSAVYLCASSATGIGNTIYFGEGSWLTVV.

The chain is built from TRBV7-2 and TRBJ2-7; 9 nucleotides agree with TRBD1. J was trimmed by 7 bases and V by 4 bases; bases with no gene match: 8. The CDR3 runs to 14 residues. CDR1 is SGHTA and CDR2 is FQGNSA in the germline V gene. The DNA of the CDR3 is TGTGCCAGCAGCTCCTCCGGGACAGGGCGGGAGCAGTACTTC. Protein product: CASSSSGTGREQYF.

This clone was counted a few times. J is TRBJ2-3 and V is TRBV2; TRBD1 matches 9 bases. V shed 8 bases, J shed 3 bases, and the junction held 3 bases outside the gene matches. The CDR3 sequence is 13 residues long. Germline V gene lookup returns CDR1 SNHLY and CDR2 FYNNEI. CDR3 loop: CASGTGFTDTQYF. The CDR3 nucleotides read TGTGCCAGCGGGACAGGGTTTACAGATACGCAGTATTTT.

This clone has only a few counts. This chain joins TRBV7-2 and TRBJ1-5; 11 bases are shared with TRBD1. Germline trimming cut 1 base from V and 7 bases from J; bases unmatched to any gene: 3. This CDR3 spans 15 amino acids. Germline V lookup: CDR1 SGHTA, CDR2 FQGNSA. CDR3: CASSLGTGGYQPQHF. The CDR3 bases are TGTGCCAGCAGCTTAGGGACAGGGGGCTACCAGCCCCAGCATTTT. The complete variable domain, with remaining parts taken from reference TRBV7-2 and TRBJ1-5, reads GAGVSQSPSNKVTEKGKDVELRCDPISGHTALYWYRQSLGQGLEFLIYFQGNSAPDKSGLPSDRFSAERTGGSVSTLTIQRTQQEDSAVYLCASSLGTGGYQPQHFGDGTRLSIL.

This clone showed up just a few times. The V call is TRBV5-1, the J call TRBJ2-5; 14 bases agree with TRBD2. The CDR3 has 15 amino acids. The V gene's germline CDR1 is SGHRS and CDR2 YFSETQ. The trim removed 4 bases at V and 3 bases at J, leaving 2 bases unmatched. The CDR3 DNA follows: TGCGCCAGCAGCGTGACTAGCGGGAGGGAAGAGACCCAGTACTTC. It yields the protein CASSVTSGREETQYF. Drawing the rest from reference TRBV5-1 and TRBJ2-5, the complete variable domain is KAGVTQTPRYLIKTRGQQVTLSCSPISGHRSVSWYQQTPGQGLQFLFEYFSETQRNKGNFPGRFSGRQFSNSRSEMNVSTLELGDSALYLCASSVTSGREETQYFGPGTRLLVL.

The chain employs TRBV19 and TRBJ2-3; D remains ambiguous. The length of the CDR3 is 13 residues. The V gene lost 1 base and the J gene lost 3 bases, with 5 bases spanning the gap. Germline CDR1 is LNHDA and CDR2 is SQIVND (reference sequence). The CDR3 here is CASSIVLTDTQYF. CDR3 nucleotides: TGTGCCAGTAGTATAGTTTTAACAGATACGCAGTATTTT.

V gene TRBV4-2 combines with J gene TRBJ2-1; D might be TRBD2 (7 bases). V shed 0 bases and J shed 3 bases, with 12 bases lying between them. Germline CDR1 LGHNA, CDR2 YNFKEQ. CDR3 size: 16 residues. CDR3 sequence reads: CASSQDAGARYNEQFF. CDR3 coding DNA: TGTGCCAGCAGCCAAGATGCGGGGGCCCGCTACAATGAGCAGTTCTTC.

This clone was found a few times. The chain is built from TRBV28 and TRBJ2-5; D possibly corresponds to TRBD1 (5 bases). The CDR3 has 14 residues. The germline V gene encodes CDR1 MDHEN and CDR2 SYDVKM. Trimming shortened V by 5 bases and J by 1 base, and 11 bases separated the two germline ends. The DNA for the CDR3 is TGTGCCAGCAGTCTGGGGCAGCTCCAAGAGACCCAGTACTTC. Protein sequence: CASSLGQLQETQYF.

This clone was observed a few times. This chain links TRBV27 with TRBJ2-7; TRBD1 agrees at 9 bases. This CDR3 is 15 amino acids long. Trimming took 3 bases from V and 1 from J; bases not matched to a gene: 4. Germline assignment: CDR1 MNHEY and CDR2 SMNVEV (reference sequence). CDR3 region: CASSLTGTGSYEQYF. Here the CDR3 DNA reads TGTGCCAGCAGTTTGACCGGGACAGGGTCCTACGAGCAGTACTTC.